This T cell receptor beta chain was sequenced for a study of T cells in Graves' hyperthyroidism and ophthalmopathy. Authors of the study amplified TCR beta CDR3 regions from RNA transcripts. Researchers ran a first-round RT-PCR on the TCR CDR3 using the HTBI primer set. TCRdb redid the calling of the multiplex PCR reads with MiXCR, one entry per CDR3 protein. The data contain 300,000 to 350,000 distinct CDR3 sequences, 11% to 15% of them singletons. This CDR3 is built from 15 residues. The germline CDR1 and CDR2 sequences are LGHDT and YNNKEL (reference sequence). Trimming cost V 1 base and J 4 bases, with 13 bases left between them. Comments on this clonotype: The CDR3 ends on some other residue instead of the conserved phenylalanine or tryptophan, so this is likely a read error.

V and J are TRBV3-1 and TRBJ2-5; a weak D match, TRBD2 (6 bases). Sequenced: blood. This TCR derives from a woman in her thirties with Graves' hyperthyroidism. The CDR3 loop is CASSQAGQGGETQYL. CDR3 DNA: TGTGCCAGCAGCCAAGCGGGCCAGGGAGGAGAGACCCAGTACCTC.